The 29 T cell receptor beta chains below all came from one sample that was sequenced in a study of cytomegalovirus exposure and HLA in healthy donors. Amplification used 60 Vbeta primers and 13 Jbeta primers. Repertoires were generated with immunoSEQ multiplex PCR, while TCRdb's copy carries only in-frame clones and drops some. The sample gives 79,000 or so clones, over 60% of which show up once; about 15% is in the top ten. Sequences were obtained from PBMCs. These receptor sequences come from a woman in her 40s in good health and CMV-seropositive.

This clone showed up just once. CDR3 residues: CASSRGGGTLHF. The CDR3 coding sequence is TGTGCCAGCAGCCGGGGAGGCGGGACCCTCCACTTT. J is TRBJ1-6 and V is TRBV11-1; D gene ambiguous. The CDR3 contains 12 residues. From germline, CDR1 is SGHAT and CDR2 FQDESV (reference sequence). Trimming took 5 bases from V and 14 from J, leaving 13 bases between them.

This clone was observed a single time. The chain employs TRBV10-2 and TRBJ2-1; 7 bases are shared with TRBD1. V gave up 6 bases and J gave up 0 bases; unmatched junction bases: 8. The CDR3 sequence is 16 residues long. Germline CDR1 and CDR2: WSHSY and SAAADI. CDR3 nucleotide sequence: TGCGCCAGCAGAGAACACACAGGGGTCTCCTACAATGAGCAGTTCTTC. Translating gives CASREHTGVSYNEQFF.

This chain joins TRBV9 and TRBJ2-1, with 7 bases lining up with TRBD2. V gave up 2 bases and J gave up 6 bases; unmatched junction bases: 2. Germline-derived CDR1 and CDR2 are SGDLS and YYNGEE. This CDR3 contains 13 residues. CDR3 amino acids: CASSVSGTNEQFF. The CDR3 DNA sequence: TGTGCCAGCAGCGTGAGCGGGACCAATGAGCAGTTCTTC.

This rearrangement joins TRBV27 to TRBJ1-5, with 9 bases identical to TRBD1. The CDR3 totals 12 residues. Trimming removed 7 bases from V and 7 bases from J; junction bases left unmatched: 2. Per the germline V gene, CDR1 is MNHEY and CDR2 is SMNVEV (reference sequence). The CDR3 here is CASMTGGQPQHF. The CDR3 DNA sequence: TGTGCCAGCATGACAGGGGGGCAGCCCCAGCATTTT.

This clone was detected once. The CDR3 bases are TGCGCCAGCAGCCAAGAACGGACAGGGAGTGAGGGCACTGAAGCTTTCTTT. Its protein is CASSQERTGSEGTEAFF. The chain recombines TRBV4-3 with TRBJ1-1; 8 positions agree with TRBD1. This CDR3 has 17 amino acids. With 0 bases clipped from V and 4 bases from J, the junction kept 10 bases outside the gene matches. Germline V gene sequence: CDR1 LGHNA, CDR2 YSLEER.

The chain links TRBV6-1 to TRBJ1-4; 9 bases match TRBD1. Germline CDR1 and CDR2: MNHNS and SASEGT. V lost 4 bases, J lost 7 bases, and 7 bases stayed unmatched. The CDR3 spans 15 residues. In nucleotides, the CDR3 is TGTGCCAGCAGTGCGGAACAGGGGGCGGCTGAAAAACTGTTTTTT. Amino acids: CASSAEQGAAEKLFF.

This chain links TRBV10-2 with TRBJ2-3; 9 bases agree with TRBD1. The CDR3 runs to 11 residues. The trim removed 10 bases at V and 8 bases at J, leaving 4 bases unmatched. The germline V gene has CDR1 WSHSY and CDR2 SAAADI. The CDR3 DNA sequence: TGCGCCATTTCGGGACAGGGTACGCAGTATTTT. Amino acid sequence: CAISGQGTQYF.

About this clone itself: One end of the junction fails to match germline, which may point to a read error. The chain uses TRBV5-4 and TRBJ1-2; 9 nucleotides align to TRBD1. The CDR3 totals 14 residues. Germline lookup yields CDR1 SGHNT and CDR2 YYREEE (reference sequence). The DNA of the CDR3 is TGTGCCAGCAGCTTGGCCGTTCCGGGACAGGGCCTGCACTTC. Translated, it gives CASSLAVPGQGLHF.

V gene TRBV4-3 combines with J gene TRBJ2-3; TRBD1 matches 11 bases. CDR1 and CDR2 from the germline V gene are LGHNA and YSLEER. Trimming at V came to 4 bases and at J to 0 bases, leaving 15 bases not matched to a gene. This CDR3 spans 20 amino acids. The CDR3 DNA follows: TGCGCCAGCAGCCCTCACCCAGGACAGGGGGCCGGACTTAGCACAGATACGCAGTATTTT. It yields the protein CASSPHPGQGAGLSTDTQYF.

This clone is categorized as medium-sized. The V gene is TRBV5-6, the J gene TRBJ2-7; 7 nucleotides match TRBD2. V was clipped by 2 bases and J by 9 bases; unmatched bases: 8. Germline V gene lookup returns CDR1 SGHDT and CDR2 YYEEEE. The CDR3 covers 13 residues. The CDR3 spells CASSFGEGPVQYF. CDR3 nucleotides: TGTGCCAGCAGCTTTGGGGAGGGCCCAGTGCAGTACTTC.

This clone appeared a single time. The V gene is TRBV15, the J gene TRBJ2-6; 7 bases are shared with TRBD1. The CDR3 spans 19 residues. From germline, CDR1 is LNHNV and CDR2 YYDKDF (reference sequence). The V segment lost 6 bases and the J segment 0 bases; nucleotides outside the gene matches: 14. CDR3 loop: CATRGTASGSSSGANVLTF. CDR3 nucleotide sequence: TGTGCCACCAGGGGGACAGCGTCTGGATCTAGCTCTGGGGCCAACGTCCTGACTTTC.

This chain connects TRBV6-1 to TRBJ1-2; 8 positions match TRBD1. V lost 6 bases and J lost 4; bases outside the gene matches: 4. Germline V gene sequence: CDR1 MNHNS, CDR2 SASEGT. This CDR3 contains 13 residues. The CDR3 loop is CASRETGVYGYTF. CDR3 DNA: TGTGCCAGCAGGGAGACAGGGGTCTATGGCTACACCTTC.

In the case of this clone: Other nucleotide sequences from this sample produce the same CDR3. The chain recombines TRBV30 with TRBJ1-5; weak D call: TRBD1 (6 bases). The CDR3 length is 14 residues. V was shortened by 0 bases and J by 3 bases, with 9 bases between the two germline ends. Germline-derived CDR1 and CDR2 are GTSNPN and SVGIG (reference sequence). CDR3 sequence reads: CAWSVGDNNQPQHF. The CDR3 region has the DNA TGTGCCTGGAGTGTAGGGGACAACAATCAGCCCCAGCATTTT. The full variable domain, in which reference TRBV30 and TRBJ1-5 provide the parts outside the CDR3, is SQTIHQWPATLVQPVGSPLSLECTVEGTSNPNLYWYRQAAGRGLQLLFYSVGIGQISSEVPQNLSASRPQDRQFILSSKKLLLSDSGFYLCAWSVGDNNQPQHFGDGTRLSIL.

The chain carries TRBV5-4 and TRBJ1-1; 8 bases fit TRBD1. J was trimmed by 5 bases and V by 4 bases; bases with no gene match: 10. This CDR3 has 15 residues. Germline values: CDR1 SGHNT, CDR2 YYREEE (reference sequence). CDR3 bases: TGTGCCAGCAGCATCCGACTGACAGGGGAGACTGAAGCTTTCTTT. It is translated as CASSIRLTGETEAFF.

The chain carries TRBV28 and TRBJ2-2, with 10 bases identical to TRBD2. V gave up 3 bases and J gave up 5 bases; unmatched junction bases: 6. CDR1 is MDHEN and CDR2 is SYDVKM in the germline V gene. CDR3 length equals 16 residues. The CDR3 loop is CASSLASGRVTGELFF. DNA of the CDR3: TGTGCCAGCAGTTTGGCAAGCGGGAGGGTTACCGGGGAGCTGTTTTTT.

V and J are TRBV9 and TRBJ2-2; D perhaps matches TRBD2 (5 bases). The V gene's germline CDR1 is SGDLS and CDR2 YYNGEE. CDR3 size: 16 residues. Deletions cut 0 bases from V and 1 base from J, with 10 bases between. The CDR3 DNA is TGTGCCAGCAGCGTAGCGCCAGGAGGGAACACCGGGGAGCTGTTTTTT. The encoded protein is CASSVAPGGNTGELFF. Variable domain in full (rest from reference TRBV9 and TRBJ2-2): DSGVTQTPKHLITATGQRVTLRCSPRSGDLSVYWYQQSLDQGLQFLIQYYNGEERAKGNILERFSAQQFPDLHSELNLSSLELGDSALYFCASSVAPGGNTGELFFGEGSRLTVL.

The rearrangement uses TRBV5-5 and TRBJ2-7, with D maybe TRBD1 (5 bases). The germline gives CDR1 SGHKS, CDR2 YYEKEE (reference sequence). CDR3 length equals 14 residues. Trimming took 4 bases from V and 1 from J, leaving 12 bases between them. For the CDR3, the DNA is TGTGCCAGCAGCATGACAGTTCCATCCTACGAGCAGTACTTC. Translated: CASSMTVPSYEQYF.

The rearrangement links TRBV2 to TRBJ1-2; D is undetermined. CDR3 size: 11 residues. Germline CDR1 is SNHLY and CDR2 is FYNNEI. V lost 6 bases and J lost 2, with 4 bases in between. The CDR3 loop is CASSGNYGYTF. CDR3 DNA: TGTGCCAGCAGCGGGAACTATGGCTACACCTTC.

This chain connects TRBV7-9 to TRBJ2-5; D is possibly TRBD2 (5 bases). This CDR3 has 16 amino acids. CDR1 is SEHNR, CDR2 FQNEAQ, per germline (reference sequence). V was cut by 0 bases and J by 4 bases, with 15 bases left in between. CDR3 sequence (DNA): TGTGCCAGCAGCTTAGCTCCGGAACGGGGTCGAGAGACCCAGTACTTC. This gives the protein CASSLAPERGRETQYF.

V is TRBV6-4 and J is TRBJ1-1; D unresolved. Trimming removed 4 bases at V and 0 bases at J, with 21 bases between. The CDR3 contains 18 residues. Per germline, CDR1 MRHNA and CDR2 SNTAGT. CDR3 loop: CASSVLRRTRDMNTEAFF. The CDR3 DNA reads TGTGCCAGCAGTGTCCTCAGACGCACCCGGGATATGAACACTGAAGCTTTCTTT.

The V and J genes are TRBV27 and TRBJ2-5, with no clear D. CDR1 is MNHEY, CDR2 SMNVEV, per germline (reference sequence). This CDR3 spans 14 amino acids. Trimming removed 2 bases at V and 7 bases at J, with 14 bases between. DNA of the CDR3: TGTGCCAGCAGTTTAGGTCTCCAGGTGGGGACCCAGTACTTC. This translates into CASSLGLQVGTQYF.

This clone was found a few times. The chain has TRBV30 and TRBJ1-1, with a weak D call TRBD1 (6 bases). The CDR3 spans 13 residues. Trimming removed 2 bases at V and 5 bases at J, with 12 bases between. The germline V gene encodes CDR1 GTSNPN and CDR2 SVGIG (reference sequence). DNA of the CDR3: TGTGCCTGGAGTTCACAGGGATATACTGAAGCTTTCTTT. Protein sequence: CAWSSQGYTEAFF.

This chain links TRBV29-1 with TRBJ1-5; D might be TRBD1 (5 bases). V lost 6 bases and J lost 3, with 15 bases in between. In germline, CDR1 is SQVTM, CDR2 ANQGSEA. This CDR3 comprises 14 residues. CDR3 protein: CSVGWGGTNQPQHF. CDR3 nucleotides: TGCAGCGTGGGGTGGGGGGGAACCAATCAGCCCCAGCATTTT.

This clone came up a few times. The gene calls are TRBV19 and TRBJ2-5; TRBD1 aligns across 9 bases. Germline trimming cut 4 bases from V and 5 bases from J; bases unmatched to any gene: 2. The CDR3 loop spans 13 amino acids. The germline gives CDR1 LNHDA, CDR2 SQIVND (reference sequence). Here the CDR3 DNA reads TGTGCCAGTAGTAGGGACAGGGTGGAGACCCAGTACTTC. Its protein product is CASSRDRVETQYF.

This clone turned up a few times. V is TRBV7-2 and J is TRBJ2-7; D remains ambiguous. Germline V lookup: CDR1 SGHTA, CDR2 FQGNSA. This CDR3 region has 13 residues. The ends were cut back, 1 base at V and 6 bases at J, with 10 bases in the middle. CDR3 sequence (DNA): TGTGCCAGCAGCTTAGGGGCCCGCCGCGAGCAGTACTTC. Protein product: CASSLGARREQYF.

This clone has a handful of counts. The rearrangement joins TRBV5-1 to TRBJ2-1; a weak D match, TRBD2 (6 bases). The germline V gene encodes CDR1 SGHRS and CDR2 YFSETQ. CDR3 size: 15 residues. The V end was cut by 4 bases, the J end by 4 bases, with 15 bases between. DNA for the CDR3: TGCGCCAGCAGCCAACACCGGGACTCGTACAATGAGCAGTTCTTC. Residues: CASSQHRDSYNEQFF.

This clone is a singleton in its sample. V usage is TRBV25-1 and J usage is TRBJ1-1; no reliable D call. The CDR3 sequence is 15 residues long. Germline CDR1 and CDR2: MGHDK and SYGVNS. V shed 1 base and J shed 4 bases, with 13 bases lying between them. The CDR3 nucleotides are TGTGCCAGCAGTGAATTCGTATCTTCGGGCACTGAAGCTTTCTTT. It translates to CASSEFVSSGTEAFF.

The chain carries TRBV6-1 and TRBJ1-5; perhaps TRBD1 as D (5 bases). Germline V gene sequence: CDR1 MNHNS, CDR2 SASEGT. The CDR3 is made up of 16 amino acids. V gave up 4 bases and J gave up 9 bases, with 22 bases separating them. Written as DNA, the CDR3 is TGTGCCAGCAGTGCACATTTGACAGATCCATTCGCGCCCCAGCATTTT. The encoded protein is CASSAHLTDPFAPQHF.

This rearrangement joins TRBV19 to TRBJ1-1; no definite D call. There are 13 residues in the CDR3. With 3 bases removed from V and 8 bases from J, the gap between germline ends came to 13 bases. From germline, CDR1 is LNHDA and CDR2 SQIVND (reference sequence). The CDR3 is CASSIVLQSEAFF. The CDR3 bases are TGTGCCAGTAGTATTGTACTCCAATCCGAAGCTTTCTTT.